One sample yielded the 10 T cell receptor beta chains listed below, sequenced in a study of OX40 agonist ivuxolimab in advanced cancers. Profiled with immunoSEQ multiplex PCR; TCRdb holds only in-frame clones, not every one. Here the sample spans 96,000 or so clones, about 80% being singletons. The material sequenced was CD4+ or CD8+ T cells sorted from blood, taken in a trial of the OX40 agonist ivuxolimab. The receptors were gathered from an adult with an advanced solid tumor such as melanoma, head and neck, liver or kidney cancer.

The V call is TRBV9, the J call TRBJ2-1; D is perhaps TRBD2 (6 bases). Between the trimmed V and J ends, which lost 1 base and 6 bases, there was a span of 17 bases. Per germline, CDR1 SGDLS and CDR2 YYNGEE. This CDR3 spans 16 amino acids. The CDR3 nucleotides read TGTGCCAGCAGCGTAAAGGTGGGGGGTAGCGGCAATGAGCAGTTCTTC. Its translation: CASSVKVGGSGNEQFF.

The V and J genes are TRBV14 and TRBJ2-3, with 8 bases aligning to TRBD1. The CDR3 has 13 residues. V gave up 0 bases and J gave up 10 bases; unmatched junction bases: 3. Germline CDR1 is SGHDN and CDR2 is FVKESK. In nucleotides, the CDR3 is TGTGCCAGCAGCCAAGAGAGGACAGGGTCGCAGTATTTT. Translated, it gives CASSQERTGSQYF.

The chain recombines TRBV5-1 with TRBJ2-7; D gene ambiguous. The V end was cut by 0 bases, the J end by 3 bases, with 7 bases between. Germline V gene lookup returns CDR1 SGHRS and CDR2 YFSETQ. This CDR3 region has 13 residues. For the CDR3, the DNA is TGCGCCAGCAGCTTGGGGCAGGACTACGAGCAGTACTTC. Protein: CASSLGQDYEQYF.

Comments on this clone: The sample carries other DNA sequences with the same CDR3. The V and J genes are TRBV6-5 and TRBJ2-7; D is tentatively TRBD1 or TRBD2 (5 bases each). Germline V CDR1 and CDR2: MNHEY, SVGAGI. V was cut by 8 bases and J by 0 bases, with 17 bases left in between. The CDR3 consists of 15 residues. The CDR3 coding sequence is TGTGCCAGCCGTCTGGGTGAGGGACCCTCCTACGAGCAGTACTTC. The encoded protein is CASRLGEGPSYEQYF.

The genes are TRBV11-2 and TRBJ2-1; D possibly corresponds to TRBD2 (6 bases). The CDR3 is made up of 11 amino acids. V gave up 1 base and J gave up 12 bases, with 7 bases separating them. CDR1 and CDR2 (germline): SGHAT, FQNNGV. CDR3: CASSLVGLQFF. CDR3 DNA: TGTGCCAGCAGCTTAGTGGGACTGCAGTTCTTC.

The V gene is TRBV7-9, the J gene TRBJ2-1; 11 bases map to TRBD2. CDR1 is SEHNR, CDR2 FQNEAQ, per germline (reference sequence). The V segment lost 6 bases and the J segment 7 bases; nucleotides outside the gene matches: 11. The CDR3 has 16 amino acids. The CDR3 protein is CASRLILAGDRNEQFF. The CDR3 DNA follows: TGTGCCAGCAGACTAATACTAGCGGGAGACAGAAATGAGCAGTTCTTC.

The CDR3 coding sequence is TGCAGCGTTGTGGGTCGGAATGGCTACACCTTC. It yields the protein CSVVGRNGYTF. J is TRBJ1-2 and V is TRBV29-1; D gene unclear. Germline V lookup: CDR1 SQVTM, CDR2 ANQGSEA. The CDR3 totals 11 residues. The V end was cut by 4 bases, the J end by 6 bases, with 9 bases between.

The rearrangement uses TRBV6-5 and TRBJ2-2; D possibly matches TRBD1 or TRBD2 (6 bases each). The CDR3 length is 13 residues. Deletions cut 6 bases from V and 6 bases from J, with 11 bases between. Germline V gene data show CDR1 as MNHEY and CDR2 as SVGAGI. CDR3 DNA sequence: TGTGCCAGCAGCGGGGGCGGACCCGGGGAGCTGTTTTTT. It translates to CASSGGGPGELFF.

The CDR3 is CASSLGTHGTGELFF. The CDR3 DNA reads TGTGCCAGCAGCTTAGGGACCCACGGTACCGGGGAGCTGTTTTTT. J is TRBJ2-2 and V is TRBV11-2; D is unresolved. Germline CDR1 and CDR2: SGHAT and FQNNGV. V lost 1 base and J lost 5, with 11 bases in between. The CDR3 totals 15 residues.

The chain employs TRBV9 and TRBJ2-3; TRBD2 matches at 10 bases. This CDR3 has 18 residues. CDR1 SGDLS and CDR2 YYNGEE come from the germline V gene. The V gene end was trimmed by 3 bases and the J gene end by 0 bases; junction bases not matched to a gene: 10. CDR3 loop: CASSDPGVAGGSTDTQYF. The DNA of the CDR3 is TGTGCCAGCAGCGACCCTGGGGTAGCGGGGGGAAGCACAGATACGCAGTATTTT.